The clone carrying this T cell receptor beta chain was detected many times. The antigen remains unidentified. Sample donors were healthy Caucasian individuals that came from Russia, aged roughly 6 to 95. Donors each provided about 10 milliliters of peripheral blood. The sample belongs to a study of blood T cells in healthy people across ages. Study-wide points: Reliance upon unsorted PBMCs precluded definitive naive versus antigen-experienced comparison.

Using a J-beta primer mix together with a sample-barcoded 5' primer, a second PCR was run for roughly 7 to 11 cycles. Sequencing recovered at least 3 million CDR3-containing paired-end reads from each sample. TCRdb re-derived calls from the 5' RACE reads in MiXCR, one entry per CDR3 protein. The data contain hundreds of thousands of distinct CDR3 sequences, about 34% of them singletons. The clonotype originates from a man aged 18-30 years in good health. Sequencing was performed on blood.

The CDR3 protein is CASSPDGRRSYNEQFF. In DNA form, the CDR3 reads TGTGCCAGCAGCCCCGACGGCCGTCGGTCCTACAATGAGCAGTTCTTC. The genes are TRBV7-9 and TRBJ2-1, with D unclear. Trimming stripped 5 bases from V and 1 base from J, with 15 bases between. Germline V gene data show CDR1 as SEHNR and CDR2 as FQNEAQ (reference sequence). The CDR3 extends over 16 amino acids.